This T cell receptor beta chain was documented in a study of OX40 agonist ivuxolimab in advanced cancers. Turning to the study itself: Three patients had partial responses: one hepatocellular carcinoma, two cutaneous melanoma. Study-level points and caveats: CD4+ T cells averaged fewer expanded clones than CD8+ T cells. Some patients who did not respond also had low normalized T-cell clonal expansion.

Here immunoSEQ multiplex PCR was the method, and the copy in TCRdb shows in-frame clones only, minus some. The sample includes more than 25,000 clones, approximately 84% of them seen just once. Notes on this clone: Its antigen is still unknown.

This CDR3 spans 13 amino acids. The germline V and J ends were trimmed by 0 bases and 5 bases, with 8 bases remaining between them. CDR1 and CDR2 (germline): SGDLS, YYNGEE. The rearrangement links TRBV9 to TRBJ1-1; D not resolved. The source of this sequence is an adult with an advanced solid tumor such as melanoma, head and neck, liver or kidney cancer. The sample in question was CD4+ or CD8+ T cells sorted from blood, obtained in a trial of the OX40 agonist ivuxolimab. CDR3 residues: CASSVATGTEAFF. The DNA for the CDR3 is TGTGCCAGCAGCGTAGCTACGGGGACTGAAGCTTTCTTT. Complete variable domain (other parts from reference TRBV9 and TRBJ1-1): DSGVTQTPKHLITATGQRVTLRCSPRSGDLSVYWYQQSLDQGLQFLIQYYNGEERAKGNILERFSAQQFPDLHSELNLSSLELGDSALYFCASSVATGTEAFFGQGTRLTVV.